A single T cell receptor (beta chain) is shown here with its context. Antigen unknown. Those with hyperthyroidism were 18 to 65 years old, newly diagnosed, and ill for under 2 months. Regions amplified from RNA transcripts were the TCR beta CDR3 regions. HTBI primers were the set used in a first-round RT-PCR of the TCR CDR3. TCRdb reprocessed the multiplex PCR reads via MiXCR and lists one record per CDR3 protein. The sample carries around 250,000 distinct CDR3 sequences, roughly 15% recorded once. The data originate from a study of T cells in Graves' hyperthyroidism and ophthalmopathy. Findings and limits, study-wide: The authors' 13 V-J model separated ophthalmopathy from stable hyperthyroidism. The majority of expanded thyroid clonotypes above 0.001 also appeared in blood.

Germline values: CDR1 MDHEN, CDR2 SYDVKM. This CDR3 region has 16 residues. V was clipped by 5 bases and J by 5 bases; unmatched bases: 8. The receptor was isolated from a middle-aged woman with Graves' hyperthyroidism that later progressed to Graves' ophthalmopathy. The sequencing sample was made of blood. The chain combines TRBV28 with TRBJ2-3; 12 nucleotides agree with TRBD1. The CDR3 DNA reads as TGTGCCAGCAGTACACCGGGACAGGGGGCGAAAGATACGCAGTATTTT. Its protein product is CASSTPGQGAKDTQYF.